The rows below give T cell receptor beta chains drawn from one sample of a study of T cells in Graves' hyperthyroidism and ophthalmopathy. TCRdb re-derived calls from the multiplex PCR reads in MiXCR, one entry per CDR3 protein. Of about 620,000 distinct CDR3 sequences in the sample, 15% to 20% were seen once. The sequenced material came from blood. The receptors here all came from a woman in her 30s with Graves' hyperthyroidism. The CDR3 runs from the conserved cysteine through the conserved F or W. D genes are given only for firm matches. Expanded clones are given a class, and other clones once, few, many or no size at all.

J gene | V gene | D gene | clone size | CDR3 DNA | CDR3 protein
TRBJ2-5 | TRBV9 | - | - | TGTGCCAGCAGCGAAGGACATGTGCAAGAGACCCAGTACTTC | CASSEGHVQETQYF
TRBJ2-1 | TRBV2 | TRBD2 | - | TGTGCCAGTGAGGGGACTAGCGAGCACAATGAGCAGTTCTTC | CASEGTSEHNEQFF
TRBJ2-7 | TRBV20-1 | - | few | TGCAGTGCTAGAGATCTTAGGCCCCAGATGCTACCCTACGAGCAGTACTTC | CSARDLRPQMLPYEQYF
TRBJ2-5 | TRBV7-9 | TRBD1 | many | TGTGCCAGCAGCTTATCAGGGGGCGCTGAGACCCAGTACTTC | CASSLSGGAETQYF
TRBJ2-7 | TRBV7-6 | - | - | TGTGCCAGCAGCTTCGAGAGGGGCCCGGCCTACGAGCAGTACTTC | CASSFERGPAYEQYF
TRBJ2-1 | TRBV29-1 | - | many | TGCAGCGTTGTGAAGTCGACAGCCTACAATGAGCAGTTCTTC | CSVVKSTAYNEQFF
TRBJ2-5 | TRBV6-1 | - | few | TGTGCCAGCAGTGCCAGGGGTGTGGAGACCCAGTACTTC | CASSARGVETQYF
TRBJ2-7 | TRBV15 | - | few | TGTGCCACCAGCAGAGATATGACAGGCGGAACCTACGAGCAGTACTTC | CATSRDMTGGTYEQYF
TRBJ2-7 | TRBV3-1 | - | many | TGTGCCAGCAGCCAACCGGGATCGAGGGAGCAGTACTTC | CASSQPGSREQYF
TRBJ2-3 | TRBV20-1 | TRBD2 | - | TGCAGTGCCATCGGACTAGCGGGAGTTGGCACAGATACGCAGTATTTT | CSAIGLAGVGTDTQYF
TRBJ2-5 | TRBV28 | - | few | TGTGCCAGCACCAGAGGGGGGGTTAAAGAGACCCAGTACTTC | CASTRGGVKETQYF
TRBJ2-3 | TRBV15 | - | few | TGTGCCACCAGCACTCAGGGCACAGATACGCAGTATTTT | CATSTQGTDTQYF
TRBJ2-7 | TRBV5-1 | TRBD1 | many | TGCGCCAGCAGCCCGAGAGGACAGGATCAGGAGCAGTACTTC | CASSPRGQDQEQYF
TRBJ1-4 | TRBV5-1 | - | - | TGCGCCAGCAGGAGGGACATGTTTAATGAAAAACTGTTTTTT | CASRRDMFNEKLFF
TRBJ2-7 | TRBV28 | - | - | TGTGCCAGCACCTCGGGTAGCGAAGATGAGCAGTACTTC | CASTSGSEDEQYF
TRBJ2-5 | TRBV30 | - | many | TGTGCCTGTGACAGTCAAGAGACCCAGTACTTC | CACDSQETQYF
TRBJ1-6 | TRBV10-3 | - | - | TGTGCCATCAGTGTGCAGGGCGGCAATTCACCCCCCCACTTT | CAISVQGGNSPPHF
TRBJ2-5 | TRBV5-1 | TRBD2 | - | TGCGCCAGCAGCTTGGGACTAGCGGGAGCTACAAGCGAAGAGACCCAGTACTTC | CASSLGLAGATSEETQYF
TRBJ1-6 | TRBV28 | - | many | TGTGCCAGTTCCGGGACGGCCGATAATTCACCCCTCCACTTT | CASSGTADNSPLHF
TRBJ2-1 | TRBV4-1 | - | - | TGCGCCAGCAGCCATAAGAATGGGCAGTTCTTC | CASSHKNGQFF
TRBJ1-1 | TRBV12-3/TRBV12-4 | - | many | TGTGCCAGCAGTTTATGGGGGGTTAACGCTGAAGCTTTCTTT | CASSLWGVNAEAFF
TRBJ2-2 | TRBV20-1 | - | few | TGCAGTGCCCAAACCCAGGGCGGGGAGCTGTTTTTT | CSAQTQGGELFF
TRBJ2-1 | TRBV15 | - | - | TGTGCCACCAGCAGAGGGACAGACTACAATGAGCAGTTCTTC | CATSRGTDYNEQFF
TRBJ2-1 | TRBV7-2 | TRBD2 | many | TGTGCCAGCAGCTACCACGGACTAGCGGGAGCCTCCAATGAGCAGTTCTTC | CASSYHGLAGASNEQFF
TRBJ2-2 | TRBV2 | - | - | TGTGCCAGCGGGAGCTTTGCCGGGGAGCTGTTTTTT | CASGSFAGELFF
TRBJ2-7 | TRBV27 | - | many | TGTGCCAGCAGTTTACTTCCTCCCTACGAGCAGTACTTC | CASSLLPPYEQYF
TRBJ2-5 | TRBV27 | - | few | TGTGCCAGCAGTCCCCCTGGAATGGCCGAGACCCAGTACTTC | CASSPPGMAETQYF
TRBJ1-5 | TRBV20-1 | - | few | TGCAGTGCTGGAGGGCAGGTCCTAAATCAGCCCCAGCATTTT | CSAGGQVLNQPQHF
TRBJ2-5 | TRBV28 | - | many | TGTGCCAGCAGCCAAGGATTTGGGCTCCAAGAGACCCAGTACTTC | CASSQGFGLQETQYF
TRBJ2-5 | TRBV20-1 | - | many | TGCAGTGCTAGAGATCCCGGGGGTGGGACCCAGTACTTC | CSARDPGGGTQYF
TRBJ2-1 | TRBV3-1 | - | many | TGTGCCAGCAGCCAATGGACAACTGAGCAGTTCTTC | CASSQWTTEQFF
TRBJ2-5 | TRBV6-1 | TRBD2 | few | TGTGCCAGCCGCGGGATAGCGGGAGAGCAAGAGACCCAGTACTTC | CASRGIAGEQETQYF
TRBJ2-1 | TRBV20-1 | TRBD1 | - | TGCAGTGCTCCCATTCCACAGGGGGGTCTCAATGAGCAGTTCTTC | CSAPIPQGGLNEQFF
TRBJ2-3 | TRBV18 | - | many | TGTGCCAGCTCACCACCAGGGAGATCAGATACGCAGTATTTT | CASSPPGRSDTQYF
TRBJ2-3 | TRBV5-6 | - | many | TGTGCCAGCAGCTTGGGAACGGGAGTTCGAGATACGCAGTATTTT | CASSLGTGVRDTQYF